Below are 20 T cell receptor beta chains sequenced from a single sample in a study of T cell responses to AZD1222 COVID-19 vaccine. The protocol was immunoSEQ multiplex PCR, while the TCRdb copy is restricted to in-frame clones and leaves out a portion. The sample includes about 120,000 clones, around nine tenths seen only once; the top ten take around 1.4%. This sample comprised peripheral blood, obtained 28 days after the second AZD1222 dose. The receptors shown here come from an adult who received the AZD1222 COVID-19 vaccine.

For the CDR3, the DNA is TGTGCCAGCTCGTCGGCCTCAGATTCACCCCTCCACTTT. This sequence encodes CASSSASDSPLHF. This chain links TRBV18 with TRBJ1-6, with D unresolved. Per the germline V gene, CDR1 is KGHSH and CDR2 is LQKENI. This CDR3 has 13 amino acids. The V end was cut by 6 bases, the J end by 8 bases, with 11 bases between.

A single count supports this clone. V usage is TRBV7-3 and J usage is TRBJ1-5; D is perhaps TRBD1 (6 bases). Deletions cut 5 bases from V and 4 bases from J, with 9 bases between. The CDR3 totals 13 residues. The germline V gene has CDR1 SGHTA and CDR2 FQGTGA. CDR3 nucleotide sequence: TGTGCCAGCAGCACGGGGACAAATCAGCCCCAGCATTTT. Its translation is CASSTGTNQPQHF.

The chain combines TRBV27 with TRBJ1-1; no clear D gene. Germline CDR1 reads MNHEY; CDR2 reads SMNVEV (reference sequence). V was pared by 3 bases and J by 4 bases, with 9 bases between. This CDR3 region has 13 residues. CDR3 residues: CASSFGGLTEAFF. For the CDR3, the DNA is TGTGCCAGCAGTTTTGGAGGCCTCACTGAAGCTTTCTTT.

This clone came up once. The CDR3 region has the DNA TGTGCCTGGAGTTCCCGGGGACTCCTAGGGCAAGAGACCCAGTACTTC. This encodes CAWSSRGLLGQETQYF. This chain uses TRBV30 with TRBJ2-5, with D maybe TRBD2 (6 bases). V gave up 2 bases and J gave up 2 bases, with 18 bases separating them. The CDR3 length is 16 residues. Per germline, CDR1 GTSNPN and CDR2 SVGIG (reference sequence). Supplemented by reference TRBV30 and TRBJ2-5, the full variable domain reads SQTIHQWPATLVQPVGSPLSLECTVEGTSNPNLYWYRQAAGRGLQLLFYSVGIGQISSEVPQNLSASRPQDRQFILSSKKLLLSDSGFYLCAWSSRGLLGQETQYFGPGTRLLVL.

The chain combines TRBV2 with TRBJ2-1; 11 positions agree with TRBD2. The CDR3 runs to 13 residues. V dropped 0 bases and J dropped 15; count of bases not matched to a gene: 4. Germline CDR1 reads SNHLY; CDR2 reads FYNNEI. CDR3 bases: TGTGCCAGCAGTGAAGCTAGCGGGAGGGTGTCGTTCTTC. Protein sequence: CASSEASGRVSFF.

The chain carries TRBV7-9 and TRBJ1-3; D call uncertain. Trimming pared 2 bases from V and 0 bases from J, leaving 5 bases between. Germline CDR1 is SEHNR and CDR2 is FQNEAQ (reference sequence). The CDR3 spans 14 residues. CDR3 loop: CASSLQSSGNTIYF. The CDR3 region has the DNA TGTGCCAGCAGCTTACAAAGCTCTGGAAACACCATATATTTT.

The chain employs TRBV6-5 and TRBJ1-6, with 7 bases identical to TRBD1. CDR3 length equals 15 residues. V shed 6 bases and J 7 bases; nucleotides not matched to a gene: 9. Germline CDR1 and CDR2: MNHEY and SVGAGI. CDR3 in DNA: TGTGCCAGCAGCCCAAGACAGGGCACCAATTCACCCCTCCACTTT. Amino acids: CASSPRQGTNSPLHF.

This chain links TRBV28 with TRBJ1-4; D is possibly TRBD1 (5 bases). The CDR3 covers 16 residues. The V end lost 1 base, the J end lost 7 bases, and 16 bases lay between the germline ends. The germline V gene encodes CDR1 MDHEN and CDR2 SYDVKM. Written as DNA, the CDR3 is TGTGCCAGCAGTTTATCTGGCGGGGGTGCTTTTGAAAAACTGTTTTTT. This codes for CASSLSGGGAFEKLFF.

The V and J genes are TRBV25-1 and TRBJ1-1; the match to TRBD1 covers 10 bases. V lost 7 bases, J lost 10 bases, and 9 bases stayed unmatched. Germline V lookup: CDR1 MGHDK, CDR2 SYGVNS. CDR3 size: 13 residues. The CDR3 DNA follows: TGTGCCAGCACCCCGACAGGGGGCCTCGGAGCTTTCTTT. This gives the protein CASTPTGGLGAFF.

This clone was counted a few times. The chain's CDR3 is CASSGGPTGANVLTF. The CDR3 DNA follows: TGTGCCAGCAGCGGGGGACCCACAGGGGCCAACGTCCTGACTTTC. The chain employs TRBV7-9 and TRBJ2-6; either TRBD1 or TRBD2 may fit D (5 bases each). CDR1 and CDR2 (germline): SEHNR, FQNEAQ (reference sequence). This CDR3 is 15 amino acids long. V dropped 5 bases and J dropped 4 bases, with 12 bases sitting between them.

This sequence joins TRBV28 and TRBJ1-5, with a possible D match to TRBD1 (6 bases). The CDR3 extends over 13 amino acids. V gave up 3 bases and J gave up 7 bases, with 10 bases separating them. Germline lookup yields CDR1 MDHEN and CDR2 SYDVKM. The CDR3 protein is CASSLNRVQPQHF. In DNA, the CDR3 is TGTGCCAGCAGTTTGAACAGGGTACAGCCCCAGCATTTT.

The count of this clone is one. This chain uses TRBV28 with TRBJ2-1; D is unresolved. The CDR3 contains 14 residues. V dropped 7 bases and J dropped 0 bases, with 10 bases sitting between them. Germline V lookup: CDR1 MDHEN, CDR2 SYDVKM. In nucleotides, the CDR3 is TGTGCCAGCACAGGACCCTTCTCCTACAATGAGCAGTTCTTC. Translation: CASTGPFSYNEQFF.

The rearrangement links TRBV9 to TRBJ2-7, with D perhaps TRBD1 (5 bases). CDR1 is SGDLS, CDR2 YYNGEE, per germline. CDR3 length: 15 residues. V lost 0 bases to trimming and J lost 2 bases, with 12 bases between them. The CDR3 DNA reads TGTGCCAGCAGCGTAGAGGCAGGGCGCACCTACGAGCAGTACTTC. It is translated as CASSVEAGRTYEQYF. Full variable domain (remainder filled in from reference TRBV9 and TRBJ2-7): DSGVTQTPKHLITATGQRVTLRCSPRSGDLSVYWYQQSLDQGLQFLIQYYNGEERAKGNILERFSAQQFPDLHSELNLSSLELGDSALYFCASSVEAGRTYEQYFGPGTRLTVT.

J is TRBJ1-3 and V is TRBV19; no clear D gene. V was shortened by 5 bases and J by 0 bases, with 14 bases between the two germline ends. The CDR3 extends over 16 amino acids. Germline V CDR1 and CDR2: LNHDA, SQIVND (reference sequence). The CDR3 DNA is TGTGCCAGTAGTCCCCGTGGACCGAGCTCTGGAAACACCATATATTTT. Protein: CASSPRGPSSGNTIYF.

This sequence joins TRBV7-4 and TRBJ1-4, with 8 bases aligning to TRBD1. With 4 bases clipped from V and 3 bases from J, the junction kept 7 bases outside the gene matches. The CDR3 has 16 residues. The germline V gene encodes CDR1 SGHVT and CDR2 SQSDAQ. DNA of the CDR3: TGTGCCAGCAGCTCCACAAGACAGGGGTCTAATGAAAAACTGTTTTTT. This sequence encodes CASSSTRQGSNEKLFF. The full variable domain, rest sourced from reference TRBV7-4 and TRBJ1-4, is GAGVSQSPRYKVAKRGRDVALRCDSISGHVTLYWYRQTLGQGSEVLTYSQSDAQRDKSGRPSGRFSAERPERSVSTLKIQRTEQGDSAVYLCASSSTRQGSNEKLFFGSGTQLSVL.

This chain's CDR3 is CASSERLAGGPYYNEQFF. The CDR3 nucleotides are TGTGCCAGCAGTGAAAGACTAGCGGGAGGGCCTTACTACAATGAGCAGTTCTTC. The chain has TRBV2 and TRBJ2-1, with 14 positions matching TRBD2. Germline trimming cut 2 bases from V and 3 bases from J; bases unmatched to any gene: 6. From germline, CDR1 is SNHLY and CDR2 FYNNEI. The CDR3 length is 18 residues.

The chain carries TRBV6-5 and TRBJ2-1; TRBD1 agrees at 11 bases. Per germline, CDR1 MNHEY and CDR2 SVGAGI. The J segment lost 8 bases and the V segment lost 6 bases, leaving 9 bases of the junction unmatched. The CDR3 is 15 residues long. This CDR3 is CASRPGQGGSDEQFF. CDR3 DNA: TGTGCCAGCAGGCCGGGACAGGGGGGTAGCGATGAGCAGTTCTTC.

The V and J genes are TRBV7-3 and TRBJ1-4, with TRBD1 matching over 9 bases. Germline values: CDR1 SGHTA, CDR2 FQGTGA. J gave up 4 bases and V 11 bases, and 5 bases lay outside the gene matches. This CDR3 is 13 amino acids long. In nucleotides, the CDR3 is TGTGCCGGGGACAGGGCCTTTAATGAAAAACTGTTTTTT. Translating it yields CAGDRAFNEKLFF. Variable domain in full (rest from reference TRBV7-3 and TRBJ1-4): GAGVSQTPSNKVTEKGKYVELRCDPISGHTALYWYRQSLGQGPEFLIYFQGTGAADDSGLPNDRFFAVRPEGSVSTLKIQRTERGDSAVYLCAGDRAFNEKLFFGSGTQLSVL.

V gene TRBV3-1 (or the pseudogene TRBV3-2) combines with J gene TRBJ1-4, with D perhaps TRBD1 (6 bases). Trimming shortened V by 4 bases and J by 8 bases, and 20 bases separated the two germline ends. The V gene's germline CDR1 is LGHDT and CDR2 YNNKEL (reference sequence). This CDR3 contains 16 residues. CDR3 amino acids: CASSLKTGIAGEKLFF. CDR3 coding DNA: TGTGCCAGCAGCCTGAAAACAGGGATCGCAGGCGAAAAACTGTTTTTT.

J is TRBJ1-2 and V is TRBV7-8; D gene unclear. V was trimmed by 2 bases and J by 4 bases, leaving 20 bases between them. Germline values: CDR1 SGHVS, CDR2 FQNEAQ. CDR3 size: 17 residues. CDR3 in amino acids: CASSLYPEAGALYGYTF. In DNA form, the CDR3 reads TGTGCCAGCAGCTTATACCCCGAGGCAGGTGCTCTCTATGGCTACACCTTC.